The 20 T cell receptor beta chains below all came from one sample that was sequenced in a study of identical twins. TCRdb itself ran the 5' RACE reads through MiXCR, one entry per CDR3 protein. This table holds some 630,000 distinct CDR3 sequences, 7.1% found once. The same data also went into a second study, on yellow fever vaccine responses in identical twins.

The specimen sequenced was PBMCs. The origin of the receptors is a woman aged 18-29 years in good health.

The chain links TRBV28 to TRBJ2-2, with 10 bases matching TRBD2. The CDR3 has 19 residues. Germline V gene lookup returns CDR1 MDHEN and CDR2 SYDVKM. V was pared by 6 bases and J by 1 base, with 14 bases of the junction left unmatched. CDR3 nucleotide sequence: TGTGCCAGCAGCATAGCGGGACTAGCGAAAAAAAGGAACACCGGGGAGCTGTTTTTT. Protein product: CASSIAGLAKKRNTGELFF.

This sequence joins TRBV9 and TRBJ1-6; D gene uncertain. The CDR3 has 14 amino acids. Per germline, CDR1 SGDLS and CDR2 YYNGEE. Trimming took off 0 bases at V and 9 bases at J, with 10 bases between the two ends. The CDR3, as DNA: TGTGCCAGCAGCGTAGGACCGGACTCTTCACCCCTCCACTTT. This gives the protein CASSVGPDSSPLHF.

This clonotype was observed a few times. The chain combines TRBV24-1 with TRBJ2-3, with 10 bases aligning to TRBD2. The CDR3 covers 14 residues. Germline V lookup: CDR1 KGHDR, CDR2 SFDVKD. Trimming took 9 bases from V and 6 from J; bases not matched to a gene: 8. This CDR3 reads CATASGGLRDTQYF. CDR3 in DNA: TGTGCCACCGCTAGCGGGGGCTTGAGGGATACGCAGTATTTT.

The chain is built from TRBV12-3 or TRBV12-4 and TRBJ2-3; a weak D match, TRBD2 (5 bases). V gave up 3 bases and J gave up 5 bases, with 9 bases separating them. The CDR3 has 13 amino acids. The CDR3: CASSFFRGDTQYF. DNA for the CDR3: TGTGCCAGCAGTTTTTTCCGGGGAGATACGCAGTATTTT.

The rearrangement links TRBV3-1 to TRBJ2-1; 15 nucleotides line up with TRBD2. The CDR3 is 17 residues long. The germline V gene encodes CDR1 LGHDT and CDR2 YNNKEL (reference sequence). V shed 4 bases, J shed 5 bases, and the junction held 6 bases outside the gene matches. CDR3 residues: CASSRGLAGGPNNEQFF. The CDR3 coding sequence is TGTGCCAGCAGCCGCGGACTAGCGGGAGGGCCGAACAATGAGCAGTTCTTC.

This sequence joins TRBV20-1 and TRBJ2-3; D remains unclear. The V gene's germline CDR1 is DFQATT and CDR2 SNEGSKA (reference sequence). V dropped 7 bases and J dropped 6 bases, with 14 bases sitting between them. The CDR3 sequence is 12 residues long. Here the CDR3 reads CSVSLETDTQYF. Written as DNA, the CDR3 is TGCAGTGTCAGTCTAGAAACCGATACGCAGTATTTT.

This clonotype has just a few counts. The chain is built from TRBV7-2 and TRBJ2-1; 11 positions match TRBD2. The CDR3 extends over 15 amino acids. The trim removed 5 bases at V and 6 bases at J, leaving 6 bases unmatched. The germline V gene has CDR1 SGHTA and CDR2 FQGNSA. CDR3 in DNA: TGTGCCAGCAGCATACTAGCGGGAGTCCTCAATGAGCAGTTCTTC. It is translated as CASSILAGVLNEQFF.

The table lists this clonotype with many counts. The CDR3 spells CASSSIRGINIQYF. CDR3 DNA: TGTGCCAGCAGCTCGATCCGGGGGATAAACATTCAGTACTTC. This chain uses TRBV11-2 with TRBJ2-4; D perhaps matches TRBD2 (6 bases). Germline V gene data show CDR1 as SGHAT and CDR2 as FQNNGV. Trimming pared 4 bases from V and 6 bases from J, leaving 13 bases between. CDR3 length equals 14 residues.

Many counts were recorded for this clonotype. The J gene is TRBJ1-1, the V gene TRBV20-1; D uncertain. This CDR3 spans 13 amino acids. Germline V lookup: CDR1 DFQATT, CDR2 SNEGSKA (reference sequence). The germline V and J ends were trimmed by 3 bases and 0 bases, with 8 bases remaining between them. The CDR3 nucleotides are TGCAGTGCTAGGGTCCAGATGAACACTGAAGCTTTCTTT. This gives the protein CSARVQMNTEAFF.

The chain combines TRBV28 with TRBJ2-5; D call uncertain. V lost 6 bases and J 5 bases, leaving 16 bases between the germline ends. The CDR3 is 14 amino acids. Germline CDR1 MDHEN, CDR2 SYDVKM. CDR3 in DNA: TGTGCCAGCAGGCGCGATACATCTCATGAGACCCAGTACTTC. It is translated as CASRRDTSHETQYF.

The V gene is TRBV7-8, the J gene TRBJ2-1; 12 bases are shared with TRBD2. This CDR3 has 17 residues. Unmatched junction bases numbered 4, after V lost 1 base and J lost 3 bases. The germline V gene has CDR1 SGHVS and CDR2 FQNEAQ. In nucleotides, the CDR3 is TGTGCCAGCAGCTTAGAGACTAGCGGGGGAAACTACAATGAGCAGTTCTTC. Protein sequence: CASSLETSGGNYNEQFF. Filled out from reference TRBV7-8 and TRBJ2-1, the complete variable domain reads GAGVSQSPRYKVAKRGQDVALRCDPISGHVSLFWYQQALGQGPEFLTYFQNEAQLDKSGLPSDRFFAERPEGSVSTLKIQRTQQEDSAVYLCASSLETSGGNYNEQFFGPGTRLTVL.

This clonotype has only a few counts. This chain joins TRBV7-9 and TRBJ1-2, with D unclear. CDR1 SEHNR and CDR2 FQNEAQ come from the germline V gene (reference sequence). The length of the CDR3 is 12 residues. Trimming stripped 2 bases from V and 7 bases from J, with 8 bases between. CDR3 loop: CASSLSGGGYTF. The CDR3 nucleotides are TGTGCCAGCAGCTTATCGGGAGGTGGCTACACCTTC.

In its sample, this clonotype was seen many times. V is TRBV12-3 or TRBV12-4 and J is TRBJ1-2; tentatively, D is TRBD1 (5 bases). The CDR3 is 12 residues long. With 6 bases removed from V and 7 bases from J, the gap between germline ends came to 12 bases. CDR3 bases: TGTGCCAGCAGGGGGGACGGAATTGGCTACACCTTC. Encoded protein: CASRGDGIGYTF.

Ten or more counts support this clonotype. This chain connects TRBV28 to TRBJ2-1, with 8 bases identical to TRBD1. The CDR3 spans 15 residues. Germline CDR1 reads MDHEN; CDR2 reads SYDVKM. V lost 7 bases to trimming and J lost 2 bases; unmatched junction nucleotides: 7. The CDR3 sequence is CASTAGGLAYNEQFF. The CDR3 coding sequence is TGTGCCAGCACCGCAGGGGGCCTAGCCTACAATGAGCAGTTCTTC.

The DNA of the CDR3 is TGTGCCAGCAGTTTTGGGGGGGATTACGAGCAGTACTTC. Its protein product is CASSFGGDYEQYF. The J gene is TRBJ2-7, the V gene TRBV12-3 or TRBV12-4; 7 bases are shared with TRBD2. V shed 3 bases, J shed 4 bases, and the junction held 3 bases outside the gene matches. The CDR3 contains 13 residues.

This clonotype was seen at least ten times. Here the CDR3 reads CASSLDGYSYEQYF. The CDR3 DNA is TGTGCCAGCAGCTTAGATGGTTACTCCTACGAGCAGTACTTC. The chain carries TRBV7-8 and TRBJ2-7; D uncertain. Germline V lookup: CDR1 SGHVS, CDR2 FQNEAQ. This CDR3 region has 14 residues. The V end lost 1 base, the J end lost 0 bases, and 7 bases lay between the germline ends.

This clonotype was seen repeatedly, ten times or more. The gene calls are TRBV6-5 and TRBJ2-1, with TRBD2 matching over 7 bases. Trimming at V came to 0 bases and at J to 10 bases, leaving 3 bases not matched to a gene. The CDR3 length is 13 residues. In germline, CDR1 is MNHEY, CDR2 SVGAGI. DNA for the CDR3: TGTGCCAGCAGTTACTCGACCGGGGGGGAGCAGTTCTTC. Protein sequence: CASSYSTGGEQFF.

The sample holds many counts of this clonotype. The V call is TRBV7-2, the J call TRBJ2-1, with TRBD2 matching over 7 bases. The CDR3 has 14 amino acids. The V segment lost 4 bases and the J segment 4 bases; nucleotides outside the gene matches: 4. The germline gives CDR1 SGHTA, CDR2 FQGNSA. The CDR3 sequence: CASSSGLVYNEQFF. In nucleotides, the CDR3 is TGTGCCAGCAGCTCAGGACTAGTTTACAATGAGCAGTTCTTC.

This clonotype has more than one count but fewer than ten. The gene calls are TRBV29-1 and TRBJ1-3; 8 bases align to TRBD1. With 0 bases clipped from V and 0 bases from J, the junction kept 16 bases outside the gene matches. The CDR3 contains 20 residues. CDR1 and CDR2 from the germline V gene are SQVTM and ANQGSEA. The CDR3 DNA sequence: TGCAGCGTTGAAGATCGTGGGACAGGCGTCGACAGATACTCTGGAAACACCATATATTTT. Amino acid sequence: CSVEDRGTGVDRYSGNTIYF.

This clonotype has a handful of counts. V and J are TRBV9 and TRBJ2-3; 13 nucleotides agree with TRBD2. Losses at the gene ends were 4 bases for V and 3 bases for J; bases not matched to a gene: 17. There are 20 residues in the CDR3. Germline CDR1 SGDLS, CDR2 YYNGEE. CDR3 amino acids: CASSIPGLAGLQGFTDTQYF. DNA of the CDR3: TGTGCCAGCAGCATCCCGGGACTAGCGGGGTTGCAGGGGTTTACAGATACGCAGTATTTT.